These 3 T cell receptor beta chains were sequenced from one sample in a study of blood T cell repertoires in COVID-19. Generated by immunoSEQ multiplex PCR, the TCRdb table keeps only in-frame clones and is missing some. Seen here are approximately 300,000 clones, 80% to 95% observed once, and the top ten hold more than 6%. Sequences were obtained from peripheral blood. The receptors were sampled from a woman aged 25 to 39 with COVID-19, enrolled during active disease.

This chain links TRBV6-5 with TRBJ2-7; D gene ambiguous. Trimming took off 0 bases at V and 0 bases at J, with 12 bases between the two ends. The CDR3 consists of 16 residues. Per germline, CDR1 MNHEY and CDR2 SVGAGI. The CDR3 here is CASSYSGGGSSYEQYF. The DNA for the CDR3 is TGTGCCAGCAGTTACTCAGGCGGCGGTAGCTCCTACGAGCAGTACTTC.

The chain links TRBV28 to TRBJ1-1; TRBD1 matches at 7 bases. Germline CDR1 reads MDHEN; CDR2 reads SYDVKM. The CDR3 totals 15 residues. Losses at the gene ends were 5 bases for V and 4 bases for J; bases not matched to a gene: 10. CDR3 region: CASSPPTGQFTEAFF. As DNA, the CDR3 is TGTGCCAGCAGTCCCCCGACAGGGCAGTTCACTGAAGCTTTCTTT.

V usage is TRBV7-2 and J usage is TRBJ2-3; 9 nucleotides agree with TRBD2. The CDR3 sequence is 15 residues long. Trimming removed 5 bases from V and 5 bases from J; junction bases left unmatched: 8. Germline CDR1 SGHTA, CDR2 FQGNSA. DNA of the CDR3: TGTGCCAGCAGCGCCGCGGGAGGGCTCAGAGATACGCAGTATTTT. This gives the protein CASSAAGGLRDTQYF.